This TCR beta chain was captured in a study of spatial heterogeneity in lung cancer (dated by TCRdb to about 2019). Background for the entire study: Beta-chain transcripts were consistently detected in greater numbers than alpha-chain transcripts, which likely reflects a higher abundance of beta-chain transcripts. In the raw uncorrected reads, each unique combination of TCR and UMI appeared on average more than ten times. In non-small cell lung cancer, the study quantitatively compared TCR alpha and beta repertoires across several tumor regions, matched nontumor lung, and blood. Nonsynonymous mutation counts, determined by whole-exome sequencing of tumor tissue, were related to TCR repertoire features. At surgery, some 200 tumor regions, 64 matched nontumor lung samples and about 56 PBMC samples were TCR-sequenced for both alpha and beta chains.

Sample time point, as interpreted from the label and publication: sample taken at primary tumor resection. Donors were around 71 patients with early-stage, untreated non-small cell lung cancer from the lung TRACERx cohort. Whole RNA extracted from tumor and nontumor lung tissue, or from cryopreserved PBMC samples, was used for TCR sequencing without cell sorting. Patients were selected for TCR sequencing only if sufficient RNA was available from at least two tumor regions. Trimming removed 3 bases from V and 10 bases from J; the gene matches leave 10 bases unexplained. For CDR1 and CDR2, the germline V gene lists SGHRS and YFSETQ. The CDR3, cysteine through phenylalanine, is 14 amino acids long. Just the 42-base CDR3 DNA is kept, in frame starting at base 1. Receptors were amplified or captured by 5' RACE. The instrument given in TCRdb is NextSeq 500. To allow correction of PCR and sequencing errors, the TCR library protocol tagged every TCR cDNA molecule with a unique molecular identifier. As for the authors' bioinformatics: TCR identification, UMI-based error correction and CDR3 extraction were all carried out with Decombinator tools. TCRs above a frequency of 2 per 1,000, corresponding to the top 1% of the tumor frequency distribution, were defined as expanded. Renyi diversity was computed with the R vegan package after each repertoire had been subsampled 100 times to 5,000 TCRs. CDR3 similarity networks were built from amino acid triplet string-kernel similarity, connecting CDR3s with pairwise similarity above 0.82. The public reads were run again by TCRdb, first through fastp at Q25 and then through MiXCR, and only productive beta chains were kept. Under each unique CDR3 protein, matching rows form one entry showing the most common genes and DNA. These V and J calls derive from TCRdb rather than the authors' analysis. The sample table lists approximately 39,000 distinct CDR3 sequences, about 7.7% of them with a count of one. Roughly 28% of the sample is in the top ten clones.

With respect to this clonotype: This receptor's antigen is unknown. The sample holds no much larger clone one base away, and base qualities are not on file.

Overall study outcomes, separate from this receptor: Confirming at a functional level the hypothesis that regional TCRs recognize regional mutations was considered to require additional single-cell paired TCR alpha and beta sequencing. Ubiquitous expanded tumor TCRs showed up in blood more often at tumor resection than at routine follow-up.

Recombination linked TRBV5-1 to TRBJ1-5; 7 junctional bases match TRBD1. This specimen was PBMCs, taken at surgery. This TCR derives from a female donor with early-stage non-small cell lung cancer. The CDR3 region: CASSSGQPGEPQHF. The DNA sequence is TGCGCCAGCAGCTCGGGACAGCCTGGGGAACCCCAGCATTTT.